A selection of T cell receptor beta chains follows, all from one sample in a study of T-cell memory formation after mild COVID-19. TCRdb used MiXCR to reprocess the 5' RACE reads, holding one entry per CDR3 protein. The table lists fewer than 650,000 distinct CDR3 sequences, 20% to 25% of them singletons. Sequencing input: PBMCs or a T cell subset sorted from them (not recorded which). The source of these receptors is an adult woman who had mild COVID-19 (a few samples of this study predate the infection). Cell type and time point are not known. Both conserved end residues are part of each CDR3. D genes are given only for firm matches. Not every row has a clone size; where given, it reads once, few, many or a size class.

j_call	clone_size	v_call	d_call	cdr3_aa	cdr3_nt
TRBJ1-2	few	TRBV5-5	-	CASSLGGNTGYTF	TGTGCCAGCAGCTTGGGGGGTAACACTGGCTACACCTTC
TRBJ1-2	few	TRBV5-6	-	CASSLSGGVDGYTF	TGTGCCAGCAGCTTGTCCGGGGGCGTTGATGGCTACACCTTC
TRBJ1-5	few	TRBV10-3	-	CAATGNSNQPQHF	TGTGCCGCTACAGGGAATAGCAATCAGCCCCAGCATTTT
TRBJ2-5	-	TRBV5-1	TRBD1	CASSPIQGARETQYF	TGCGCCAGCAGCCCCATACAGGGGGCTCGGGAGACCCAGTACTTC
TRBJ2-7	-	TRBV6-2/TRBV6-3	TRBD1	CASRSVDRVPVEYF	TGTGCCAGCAGATCTGTGGACAGGGTACCAGTGGAGTACTTC
TRBJ2-7	-	TRBV5-4	TRBD1	CASSWGTGEAYEQYF	TGTGCCAGCAGCTGGGGGACAGGGGAGGCCTACGAGCAGTACTTC
TRBJ2-7	many	TRBV12-3/TRBV12-4	TRBD1	CASSFTRDRAYEQYF	TGTGCCAGCAGTTTCACCCGGGACAGAGCCTACGAGCAGTACTTC
TRBJ1-2	-	TRBV12-3/TRBV12-4	-	CASILGTNGYTF	TGTGCCAGCATACTTGGGACGAATGGCTACACCTTC
TRBJ2-1	-	TRBV7-6	-	CASSLLANTYNEQFF	TGTGCCAGCAGCTTACTAGCGAACACCTACAATGAGCAGTTCTTC
TRBJ2-1	few	TRBV4-1	-	CASSQEPGGVAWGANEQFF	TGCGCCAGCAGCCAAGAACCCGGGGGTGTTGCGTGGGGTGCGAATGAGCAGTTCTTC
TRBJ1-2	few	TRBV2	-	CASSVVETVYGYTF	TGTGCCAGCAGTGTGGTAGAGACGGTCTATGGCTACACCTTC
TRBJ1-1	-	TRBV12-5	-	CASGLGETEAFF	TGTGCTAGTGGTTTGGGGGAAACTGAAGCTTTCTTT
TRBJ1-6	few	TRBV7-6	-	CASSAEGTYNSPLHF	TGTGCCAGCAGCGCCGAGGGAACCTATAATTCACCCCTCCACTTT
TRBJ1-1	many	TRBV7-9	TRBD1	CASSLWTGNTEAFF	TGTGCCAGCAGCTTATGGACAGGGAACACTGAAGCTTTCTTT
TRBJ2-7	few	TRBV29-1	-	CSVGVFSYEQYF	TGCAGCGTTGGAGTTTTCTCCTACGAGCAGTACTTC
TRBJ2-2	-	TRBV6-1	-	CASTSWTGELFF	TGTGCCAGCACGAGCTGGACCGGGGAGCTGTTTTTT
TRBJ2-5	once	TRBV4-1	-	CASSETETQYF	TGCGCCAGCAGCGAGACAGAGACCCAGTACTTC
TRBJ2-1	few	TRBV6-2/TRBV6-3	-	CASSYLRTYNEQFF	TGTGCCAGCAGTTATTTGAGGACTTACAATGAGCAGTTCTTC
TRBJ2-7	few	TRBV2	-	CASSDRAIPYEQYF	TGTGCCAGCAGTGACAGGGCAATCCCCTACGAGCAGTACTTC
TRBJ2-3	few	TRBV24-1	-	CATSRGPVLSSTDTQYF	TGTGCCACCAGTAGAGGGCCGGTACTCTCTAGCACAGATACGCAGTATTTT
TRBJ1-2	-	TRBV24-1	TRBD1	CATSDSGQGSYGYTF	TGTGCCACCAGTGATTCAGGACAGGGGAGCTATGGCTACACCTTC
TRBJ2-3	-	TRBV11-1	-	CASSYYRTSTDTQYF	TGTGCCAGCAGCTATTACAGGACTAGCACAGATACGCAGTATTTT
TRBJ2-7	-	TRBV19	-	CASSPVGLGIDEQYF	TGTGCCAGTAGTCCCGTGGGGTTGGGGATCGACGAGCAGTACTTC
TRBJ2-3	few	TRBV29-1	TRBD2	CSLEKGLAADTQYF	TGCAGCCTTGAAAAGGGACTAGCGGCAGATACGCAGTATTTT
TRBJ1-2	once	TRBV12-3/TRBV12-4	-	CASSLSVGYGYTF	TGTGCCAGCAGTTTAAGTGTCGGCTATGGCTACACCTTC
TRBJ2-7	-	TRBV20-1	-	CSAFSVVEGNYEQYF	TGCAGTGCTTTCTCGGTCGTAGAGGGGAACTACGAGCAGTACTTC
TRBJ1-1	few	TRBV29-1	-	CSVQGTEAFF	TGCAGCGTTCAGGGCACTGAAGCTTTCTTT
TRBJ2-3	-	TRBV5-1	-	CASSSAGAGTDTQYF	TGCGCCAGCAGCTCCGCGGGGGCCGGCACAGATACGCAGTATTTT
TRBJ1-5	-	TRBV6-5	-	CASSYRGAGNQPQHF	TGTGCCAGCAGTTACCGCGGTGCCGGTAATCAGCCCCAGCATTTT
TRBJ1-2	few	TRBV29-1	-	CSVEDPSRDGYTF	TGCAGCGTTGAAGATCCGAGCAGGGATGGCTACACCTTC
TRBJ2-7	-	TRBV12-3/TRBV12-4	TRBD2	CASSGRGGKLGEQYF	TGTGCCAGCAGTGGACGCGGGGGGAAATTGGGCGAGCAGTACTTC
TRBJ1-1	few	TRBV30	-	CAWKSGALAFF	TGTGCCTGGAAATCGGGGGCATTAGCTTTCTTT
TRBJ1-1	few	TRBV7-9	-	CASSPRVGEAFF	TGTGCCAGCAGCCCCCGAGTCGGTGAAGCTTTCTTT
TRBJ2-2	-	TRBV3-1	-	CASSHSAGGGAGELFF	TGTGCCAGCAGCCATTCGGCCGGTGGAGGAGCCGGGGAGCTGTTTTTT
TRBJ2-1	-	TRBV20-1	TRBD1	CSAQTGRSYNEQFF	TGCAGTGCTCAGACAGGGCGTTCGTACAATGAGCAGTTCTTC